This T cell receptor (beta chain) was profiled in a study of beta chain features in type 1 diabetes. Expressed TCRB transcripts were sequenced because the isolated RNA had all been reverse transcribed beforehand. Method: immunoSEQ multiplex PCR; TCRdb's copy keeps in-frame clones and lacks some. The sample consists of around 430,000 clones, around 28% of them appearing once. V gave up 4 bases and J gave up 8 bases; unmatched junction bases: 6. CDR1 and CDR2 (germline): SGDLS, YYNGEE. This CDR3 has 13 amino acids. This chain uses TRBV9 with TRBJ1-1, with 9 bases that match TRBD1. The receptor comes from a man aged 18-30 years in good health. Specimen: naive CD4+ T cells from blood. The CDR3 region is CASSIQGQGEAFF. In nucleotides, the CDR3 is TGTGCCAGCAGCATTCAGGGACAGGGAGAAGCTTTCTTT.